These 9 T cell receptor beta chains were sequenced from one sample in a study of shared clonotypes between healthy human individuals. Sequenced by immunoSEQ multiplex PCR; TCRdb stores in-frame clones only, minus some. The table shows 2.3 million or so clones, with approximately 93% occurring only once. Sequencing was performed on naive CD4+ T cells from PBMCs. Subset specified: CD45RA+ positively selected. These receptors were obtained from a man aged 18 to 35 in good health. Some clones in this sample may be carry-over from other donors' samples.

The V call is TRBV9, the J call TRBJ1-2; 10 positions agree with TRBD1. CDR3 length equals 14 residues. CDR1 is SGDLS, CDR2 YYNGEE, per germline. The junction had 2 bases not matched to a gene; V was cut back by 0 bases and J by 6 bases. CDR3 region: CASSVVGTGDGYTF. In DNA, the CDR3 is TGTGCCAGCAGCGTAGTTGGGACAGGGGATGGCTACACCTTC.

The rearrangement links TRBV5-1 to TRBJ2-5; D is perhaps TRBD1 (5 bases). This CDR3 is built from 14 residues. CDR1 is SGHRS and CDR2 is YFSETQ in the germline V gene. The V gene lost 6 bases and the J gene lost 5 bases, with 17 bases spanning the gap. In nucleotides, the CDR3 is TGCGCCAGCACACTGGTGGGGCTGCTGGAGACCCAGTACTTC. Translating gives CASTLVGLLETQYF.

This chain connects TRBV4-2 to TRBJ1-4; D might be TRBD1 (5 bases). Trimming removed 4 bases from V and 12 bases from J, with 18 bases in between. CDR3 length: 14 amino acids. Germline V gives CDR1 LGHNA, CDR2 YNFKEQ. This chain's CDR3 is CASSPRPTDNQLFF. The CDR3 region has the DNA TGTGCCAGCAGCCCACGGCCGACAGACAACCAACTGTTTTTT.

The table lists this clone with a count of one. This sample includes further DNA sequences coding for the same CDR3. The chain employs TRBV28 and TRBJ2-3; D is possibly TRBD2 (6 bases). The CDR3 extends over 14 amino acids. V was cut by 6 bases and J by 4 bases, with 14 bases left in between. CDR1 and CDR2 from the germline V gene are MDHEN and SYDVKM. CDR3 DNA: TGTGCCAGCAGCCTCCCTGGCGGGGCAGATACGCAGTATTTT. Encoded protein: CASSLPGGADTQYF. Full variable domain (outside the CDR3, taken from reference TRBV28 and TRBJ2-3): DVKVTQSSRYLVKRTGEKVFLECVQDMDHENMFWYRQDPGLGLRLIYFSYDVKMKEKGDIPEGYSVSREKKERFSLILESASTNQTSMYLCASSLPGGADTQYFGPGTRLTVL.

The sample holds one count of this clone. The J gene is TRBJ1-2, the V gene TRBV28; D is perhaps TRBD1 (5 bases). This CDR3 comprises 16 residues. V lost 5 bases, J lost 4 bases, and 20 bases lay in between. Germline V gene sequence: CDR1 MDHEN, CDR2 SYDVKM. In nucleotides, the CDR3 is TGTGCCAGCAGTCTTGGGGGGTGGATCCCATCCTATGGCTACACCTTC. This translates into CASSLGGWIPSYGYTF.

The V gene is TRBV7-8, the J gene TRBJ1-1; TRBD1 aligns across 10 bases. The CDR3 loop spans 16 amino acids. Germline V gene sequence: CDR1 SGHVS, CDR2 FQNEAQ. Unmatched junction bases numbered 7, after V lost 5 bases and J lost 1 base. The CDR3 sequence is CASSPRQGAGNTEAFF. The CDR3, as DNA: TGTGCCAGCAGCCCGAGACAGGGGGCCGGGAACACTGAAGCTTTCTTT.

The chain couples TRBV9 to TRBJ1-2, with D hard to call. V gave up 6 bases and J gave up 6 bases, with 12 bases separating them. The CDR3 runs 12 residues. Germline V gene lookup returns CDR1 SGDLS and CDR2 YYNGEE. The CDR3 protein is CASMGGGDGYTF. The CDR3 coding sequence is TGTGCCAGCATGGGCGGTGGGGATGGCTACACCTTC. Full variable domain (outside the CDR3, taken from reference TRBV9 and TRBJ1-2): DSGVTQTPKHLITATGQRVTLRCSPRSGDLSVYWYQQSLDQGLQFLIQYYNGEERAKGNILERFSAQQFPDLHSELNLSSLELGDSALYFCASMGGGDGYTFGSGTRLTVV.

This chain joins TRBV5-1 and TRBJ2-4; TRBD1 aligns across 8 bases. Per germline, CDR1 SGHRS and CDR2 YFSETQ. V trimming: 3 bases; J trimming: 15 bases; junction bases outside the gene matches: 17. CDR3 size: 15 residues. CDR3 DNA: TGCGCCAGCAGCTCGGAGGCCGGGACAGGCCGCCGGGGGTACTTC. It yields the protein CASSSEAGTGRRGYF.

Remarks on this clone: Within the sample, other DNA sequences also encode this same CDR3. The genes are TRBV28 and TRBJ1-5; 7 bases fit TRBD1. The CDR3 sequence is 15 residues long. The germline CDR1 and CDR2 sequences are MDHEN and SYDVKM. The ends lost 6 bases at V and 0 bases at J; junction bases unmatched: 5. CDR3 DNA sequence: TGTGCCAGCAGCCCAGGGGGGTATAGCAATCAGCCCCAGCATTTT. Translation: CASSPGGYSNQPQHF.